Below, 32 T cell receptor beta chains from the same sample are listed, as sequenced in a study of blood T cell repertoires in COVID-19. The table came from immunoSEQ multiplex PCR; TCRdb's copy has only in-frame clones and leaves some out. The sample consists of 150,000 or so clones, approximately 95% of them appearing once. The sample was peripheral blood. Receptors originate from a woman in her forties or fifties with acute or convalescent COVID-19.

The genes are TRBV29-1 and TRBJ2-1; D gene uncertain. With 1 base removed from V and 1 base from J, the gap between germline ends came to 8 bases. Germline V gene data show CDR1 as SQVTM and CDR2 as ANQGSEA. This CDR3 has 14 residues. The CDR3 nucleotides read TGCAGCGTTGAAGGACTGATTTCCTACAATGAGCAGTTCTTC. This codes for CSVEGLISYNEQFF.

This CDR3 is CASSRRGTSGGDNEQFF. The CDR3 region has the DNA TGTGCCAGCTCACGACGAGGGACTAGCGGGGGGGACAATGAGCAGTTCTTC. The chain combines TRBV18 with TRBJ2-1; 16 bases fit TRBD2. This CDR3 has 17 residues. V shed 4 bases and J 5 bases; nucleotides not matched to a gene: 5. In germline, CDR1 is KGHSH, CDR2 LQKENI.

The V gene is TRBV11-2, the J gene TRBJ1-2, with a tentative D call TRBD1 (5 bases). Trimming stripped 1 base from V and 8 bases from J, with 14 bases between. The CDR3 covers 14 residues. Germline lookup yields CDR1 SGHAT and CDR2 FQNNGV. CDR3 sequence: CASSLGSRGEGYTF. The CDR3, as DNA: TGTGCCAGCAGCTTAGGGAGTCGGGGGGAAGGCTACACCTTC.

The chain links TRBV2 to TRBJ1-5; D possibly corresponds to TRBD1 (6 bases). CDR3 length equals 15 residues. Germline V gene sequence: CDR1 SNHLY, CDR2 FYNNEI. The ends were cut back, 3 bases at V and 6 bases at J, with 15 bases in the middle. The DNA of the CDR3 is TGTGCCAGCAGTGAGTACAGGGCCCAGGGTCAGCCCCAGCATTTT. Its protein product is CASSEYRAQGQPQHF.

The gene calls are TRBV11-2 and TRBJ1-2; unclear D gene. Germline V gene lookup returns CDR1 SGHAT and CDR2 FQNNGV. The CDR3 is 15 amino acids. Deletions cut 0 bases from V and 7 bases from J, with 15 bases between. The CDR3 bases are TGTGCCAGCAGCTTAGATCCCGTTAAAAGAGCTGGCTACACCTTC. Translation gives CASSLDPVKRAGYTF.

V and J are TRBV7-2 and TRBJ1-5, with TRBD1 as a possible D gene (6 bases). Germline V gives CDR1 SGHTA, CDR2 FQGNSA. Trimming left V 0 bases short and J 6 bases short, with 15 bases between. The CDR3 consists of 16 residues. CDR3 protein: CASSLAGGRVSQPQHF. In DNA, the CDR3 is TGTGCCAGCAGCTTAGCGGGGGGGCGAGTCTCTCAGCCCCAGCATTTT. The full variable domain, its missing parts supplied by reference TRBV7-2 and TRBJ1-5, is GAGVSQSPSNKVTEKGKDVELRCDPISGHTALYWYRQSLGQGLEFLIYFQGNSAPDKSGLPSDRFSAERTGGSVSTLTIQRTQQEDSAVYLCASSLAGGRVSQPQHFGDGTRLSIL.

This clone came up once. V is TRBV28 and J is TRBJ2-7, with 10 nucleotides matching TRBD2. Per germline, CDR1 MDHEN and CDR2 SYDVKM. This CDR3 has 15 amino acids. J gave up 2 bases and V 4 bases, and 5 bases lay outside the gene matches. This chain's CDR3 is CASSSWTSGTYEQYF. CDR3 nucleotide sequence: TGTGCCAGCAGTTCGTGGACTAGCGGAACCTACGAGCAGTACTTC.

This clone was observed once. This chain uses TRBV9 with TRBJ1-1, with TRBD1 as a possible D gene (5 bases). Trimming shortened V by 3 bases and J by 3 bases, and 15 bases separated the two germline ends. The CDR3 extends over 15 amino acids. Looked up from germline, CDR1 is SGDLS and CDR2 is YYNGEE. CDR3 coding DNA: TGTGCCAGCAGCGCAGGGCGGGGAGGGGACACTGAAGCTTTCTTT. Protein product: CASSAGRGGDTEAFF. Supplemented by reference TRBV9 and TRBJ1-1, the full variable domain reads DSGVTQTPKHLITATGQRVTLRCSPRSGDLSVYWYQQSLDQGLQFLIQYYNGEERAKGNILERFSAQQFPDLHSELNLSSLELGDSALYFCASSAGRGGDTEAFFGQGTRLTVV.

The V gene is TRBV6-4, the J gene TRBJ2-1; 8 bases line up with TRBD2. Germline loops: CDR1 MRHNA, CDR2 SNTAGT. The CDR3 runs 16 residues. V dropped 2 bases and J dropped 4; count of bases not matched to a gene: 7. Here the CDR3 DNA reads TGTGCCAGCAGTGACCACGGGACGGGAGGGTACAATGAGCAGTTCTTC. Translating it yields CASSDHGTGGYNEQFF.

This clone was seen only once. This CDR3 reads CASSLVAAAPHEQYF. The CDR3 region has the DNA TGTGCCAGCAGCTTGGTGGCGGCGGCCCCTCACGAGCAGTACTTC. The chain employs TRBV5-6 and TRBJ2-7, with D unresolved. Germline V gene sequence: CDR1 SGHDT, CDR2 YYEEEE. This CDR3 comprises 15 residues. Deletions cut 0 bases from V and 5 bases from J, with 15 bases between.

J is TRBJ1-1 and V is TRBV6-6; D is undetermined. From germline, CDR1 is MNHNY and CDR2 SVGAGI (reference sequence). The germline V and J ends were trimmed by 0 bases and 1 base, with 6 bases remaining between them. The length of the CDR3 is 14 residues. CDR3 bases: TGTGCCAGCAGTTACTCAGAGGCGAACACTGAAGCTTTCTTT. Translation: CASSYSEANTEAFF.

This chain links TRBV9 with TRBJ1-1, with TRBD1 identical over 9 bases. From germline, CDR1 is SGDLS and CDR2 YYNGEE. V lost 2 bases to trimming and J lost 0 bases; unmatched junction nucleotides: 2. The CDR3 extends over 15 amino acids. The CDR3 DNA reads TGTGCCAGCAGCGTGGGACAGGGTATGAACACTGAAGCTTTCTTT. Translation gives CASSVGQGMNTEAFF. The full variable domain, with the rest looked up from reference TRBV9 and TRBJ1-1, is DSGVTQTPKHLITATGQRVTLRCSPRSGDLSVYWYQQSLDQGLQFLIQYYNGEERAKGNILERFSAQQFPDLHSELNLSSLELGDSALYFCASSVGQGMNTEAFFGQGTRLTVV.

This sequence joins TRBV7-2 and TRBJ1-5; 8 bases align to TRBD1. CDR3 length: 15 residues. Germline-derived CDR1 and CDR2 are SGHTA and FQGNSA. V lost 4 bases to trimming and J lost 4 bases; unmatched junction nucleotides: 6. DNA of the CDR3: TGTGCCAGCAGCTCGGCCCAGGGGGCGAATCAGCCCCAGCATTTT. Amino acid sequence: CASSSAQGANQPQHF.

The rearrangement links TRBV30 to TRBJ2-5; 8 nucleotides match TRBD2. This CDR3 has 13 residues. Germline loops: CDR1 GTSNPN, CDR2 SVGIG (reference sequence). Trimming at V came to 1 base and at J to 4 bases, leaving 2 bases not matched to a gene. The CDR3 region is CAWSARGGETQYF. The CDR3 DNA sequence: TGTGCCTGGAGTGCTCGGGGGGGAGAGACCCAGTACTTC.

V usage is TRBV7-2 and J usage is TRBJ1-2; D uncertain. The CDR3 contains 11 residues. Trimming took 6 bases from V and 8 from J, leaving 10 bases between them. Germline V CDR1 and CDR2: SGHTA, FQGNSA. The CDR3 DNA reads as TGTGCCAGCAGGGAAACGGGGGGCTACACCTTC. It specifies CASRETGGYTF.

Worth noting for this clone: The junction differs from germline at one of its ends, possibly a read error. The chain employs TRBV19 and TRBJ1-6, with TRBD1 matching over 10 bases. Germline-derived CDR1 and CDR2 are LNHDA and SQIVND (reference sequence). The CDR3 sequence is 14 residues long. In DNA form, the CDR3 reads TGTGCCAGTAGTCTAGACAGGGGGCGATCACCCCTCCACTTT. As protein: CASSLDRGRSPLHF.

As regards this clone: The junction shows a germline mismatch at one end, possibly a read error. The chain couples TRBV7-2 to TRBJ2-7; 11 nucleotides match TRBD1. CDR3 length: 16 residues. CDR1 and CDR2 (germline): SGHTA, FQGNSA. The CDR3 sequence: CASRLDRDRGLYEQYF. The CDR3 region has the DNA TGTGCCAGCAGATTAGACCGGGACAGGGGGTTGTACGAGCAGTACTTC.

Comments on this clone: Other nucleotide sequences from this sample produce the same CDR3. This CDR3 is CASSRDRNYGYTF. For the CDR3, the DNA is TGTGCCAGCAGCAGGGACAGAAACTATGGCTACACCTTC. This chain links TRBV5-4 with TRBJ1-2; TRBD1 matches at 7 bases. The CDR3 is made up of 13 amino acids. J lost 2 bases, V lost 4 bases, and 2 bases had no gene match. Germline lookup yields CDR1 SGHNT and CDR2 YYREEE (reference sequence).

The chain links TRBV13 to TRBJ2-1; D is possibly TRBD2 (6 bases). The germline V gene encodes CDR1 PRHDT and CDR2 FYEKMQ (reference sequence). This CDR3 spans 14 amino acids. The V end lost 2 bases, the J end lost 6 bases, and 11 bases lay between the germline ends. CDR3 DNA: TGTGCCAGCAGCTTAAACGGGGGAACCAATGAGCAGTTCTTC. It specifies CASSLNGGTNEQFF.

The chain uses TRBV7-9 and TRBJ1-1, with D possibly TRBD1 on 6 matching bases. The CDR3 consists of 14 residues. In germline, CDR1 is SEHNR, CDR2 FQNEAQ (reference sequence). Trimming pared 5 bases from V and 4 bases from J, leaving 14 bases between. DNA of the CDR3: TGTGCCAGCAGCCCCCAGGGGAGGGGCACTGAAGCTTTCTTT. Translated, it gives CASSPQGRGTEAFF.

In the case of this clone: One junction end disagrees with the germline gene, perhaps due to a read error. The gene calls are TRBV6-2 or TRBV6-3 and TRBJ1-1; D is ambiguous. The germline V gene encodes CDR1 MNHEY and CDR2 SVGEGT. The CDR3 extends over 13 amino acids. CDR3 bases: TGTGCCAGCAGTTACTCGATGTACCCTGAGGCTTTCTTT. It codes for CASSYSMYPEAFF.

Concerning this clone itself: This sample also contains other DNA sequences that code for the same CDR3. The chain couples TRBV6-5 to TRBJ1-5; D possibly corresponds to TRBD1 (6 bases). Looked up from germline, CDR1 is MNHEY and CDR2 is SVGAGI. This CDR3 has 13 amino acids. V was pared by 5 bases and J by 2 bases, with 7 bases between. The CDR3 loop is CASSRQGNQPQHF. CDR3 nucleotide sequence: TGTGCCAGCAGTCGACAGGGCAATCAGCCCCAGCATTTT.

In DNA, the CDR3 is TGTGCCAGCAGCTTGGGAGGATCACAGGGCATCTATGGCTACACCTTC. This sequence encodes CASSLGGSQGIYGYTF. The chain carries TRBV5-8 and TRBJ1-2; D perhaps matches TRBD1 (6 bases). The CDR3 has 16 amino acids. Trimming took off 0 bases at V and 4 bases at J, with 16 bases between the two ends. The germline V gene encodes CDR1 SGHTS and CDR2 YDEGEE.

The rearrangement uses TRBV7-2 and TRBJ2-5; TRBD2 aligns across 7 bases. This CDR3 is 14 amino acids long. V was pared by 2 bases and J by 3 bases, with 3 bases of the junction left unmatched. Germline V gene sequence: CDR1 SGHTA, CDR2 FQGNSA. The CDR3 coding sequence is TGTGCCAGCAGCTTACGCGGGAGCAAAGAGACCCAGTACTTC. Translation: CASSLRGSKETQYF.

V gene TRBV19 combines with J gene TRBJ1-4; 8 bases are shared with TRBD1. The CDR3 is 16 amino acids. Germline V gene lookup returns CDR1 LNHDA and CDR2 SQIVND (reference sequence). With 5 bases clipped from V and 4 bases from J, the junction kept 9 bases outside the gene matches. CDR3: CASSRFSTGDNEKLFF. CDR3 sequence (DNA): TGTGCCAGTAGTCGATTTTCGACAGGGGATAATGAAAAACTGTTTTTT. The full variable domain, with the rest looked up from reference TRBV19 and TRBJ1-4, is DGGITQSPKYLFRKEGQNVTLSCEQNLNHDAMYWYRQDPGQGLRLIYYSQIVNDFQKGDIAEGYSVSREKKESFPLTVTSAQKNPTAFYLCASSRFSTGDNEKLFFGSGTQLSVL.

V usage is TRBV4-1 and J usage is TRBJ2-1; 8 nucleotides line up with TRBD1. There are 15 residues in the CDR3. Germline loops: CDR1 MGHRA, CDR2 YSYEKL. Trimming at V came to 3 bases and at J to 7 bases, leaving 8 bases not matched to a gene. CDR3 region: CASSHRQGLKNEQFF. In DNA, the CDR3 is TGCGCCAGCAGCCACCGACAGGGGTTGAAAAATGAGCAGTTCTTC.

V is TRBV7-9 and J is TRBJ2-7, with 11 bases that match TRBD1. J lost 3 bases, V lost 4 bases, and 5 bases had no gene match. The germline CDR1 and CDR2 sequences are SEHNR and FQNEAQ (reference sequence). The CDR3 has 15 residues. CDR3 region: CASSSPGTGGYEQYF. The CDR3 DNA is TGTGCCAGCAGCTCTCCCGGGACAGGGGGCTACGAGCAGTACTTC.

The V and J genes are TRBV28 and TRBJ1-1; D is possibly TRBD1 (6 bases). Trimming shortened V by 5 bases and J by 5 bases, and 12 bases separated the two germline ends. Germline V lookup: CDR1 MDHEN, CDR2 SYDVKM. This CDR3 contains 13 residues. The CDR3 nucleotides are TGTGCCAGCAGTCAGGGGTTGGATACTGAAGCTTTCTTT. Translation: CASSQGLDTEAFF.

The gene calls are TRBV7-3 and TRBJ2-5; a possible D gene is TRBD1 (6 bases). V was cut by 5 bases and J by 3 bases, with 10 bases left in between. Germline lookup yields CDR1 SGHTA and CDR2 FQGTGA. The CDR3 covers 13 residues. The CDR3 coding sequence is TGTGCCAGCAGCATCTCAGGGGAAGAGACCCAGTACTTC. It yields the protein CASSISGEETQYF.

The chain links TRBV19 to TRBJ2-2; tentatively, D is TRBD2 (5 bases). CDR3 size: 14 residues. CDR1 and CDR2 (germline): LNHDA, SQIVND (reference sequence). Trimming shortened V by 6 bases and J by 5 bases, and 13 bases separated the two germline ends. CDR3 DNA sequence: TGTGCCAGTAGGGAGGAGTGGATTACCGGGGAGCTGTTTTTT. This encodes CASREEWITGELFF. Drawing the rest from reference TRBV19 and TRBJ2-2, the complete variable domain is DGGITQSPKYLFRKEGQNVTLSCEQNLNHDAMYWYRQDPGQGLRLIYYSQIVNDFQKGDIAEGYSVSREKKESFPLTVTSAQKNPTAFYLCASREEWITGELFFGEGSRLTVL.

This sequence joins TRBV5-1 and TRBJ1-4; 9 bases are a match to TRBD1. The V gene's germline CDR1 is SGHRS and CDR2 YFSETQ. This CDR3 spans 16 amino acids. J gave up 3 bases and V 0 bases, and 3 bases lay outside the gene matches. For the CDR3, the DNA is TGCGCCAGCAGCTTGGGGGGGACAGGGCCTAATGAAAAACTGTTTTTT. Its protein product is CASSLGGTGPNEKLFF.

The chain combines TRBV10-3 with TRBJ1-6; D unresolved. This CDR3 comprises 14 residues. Trimming cost V 0 bases and J 5 bases, with 5 bases left between them. The germline V gene encodes CDR1 ENHRY and CDR2 SYGVKD. CDR3 bases: TGTGCCATCAGTGAGTCGGGAGATAATTCACCCCTCCACTTT. This translates into CAISESGDNSPLHF.